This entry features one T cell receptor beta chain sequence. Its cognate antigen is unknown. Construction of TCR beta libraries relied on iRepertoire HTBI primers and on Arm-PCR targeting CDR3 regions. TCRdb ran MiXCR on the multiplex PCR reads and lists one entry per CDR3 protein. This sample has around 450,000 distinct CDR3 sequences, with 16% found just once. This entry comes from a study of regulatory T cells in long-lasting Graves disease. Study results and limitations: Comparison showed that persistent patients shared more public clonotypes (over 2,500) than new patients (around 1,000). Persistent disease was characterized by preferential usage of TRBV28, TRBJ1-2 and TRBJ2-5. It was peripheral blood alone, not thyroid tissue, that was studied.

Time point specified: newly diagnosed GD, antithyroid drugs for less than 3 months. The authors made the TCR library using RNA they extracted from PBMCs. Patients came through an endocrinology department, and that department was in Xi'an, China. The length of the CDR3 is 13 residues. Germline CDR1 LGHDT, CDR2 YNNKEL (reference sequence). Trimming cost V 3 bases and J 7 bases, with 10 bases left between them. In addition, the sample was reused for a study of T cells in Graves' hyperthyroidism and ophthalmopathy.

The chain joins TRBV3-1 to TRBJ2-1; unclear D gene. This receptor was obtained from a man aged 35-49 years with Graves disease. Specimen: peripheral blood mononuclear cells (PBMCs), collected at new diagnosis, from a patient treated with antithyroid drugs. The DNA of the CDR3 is TGTGCCAGCAGCCAGGCTACGGTTAATGAGCAGTTCTTC. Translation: CASSQATVNEQFF.